The next 4 T cell receptor beta chains were all read from a single sample in a study of shared clonotypes between healthy human individuals. The table came from immunoSEQ multiplex PCR; TCRdb's copy has only in-frame clones and leaves some out. This table has about 730,000 clones, roughly 72% appearing once. The sequenced sample consisted of memory CD4+ T cells sorted from blood. Subset indicated: CD45RA-negative fraction. Every receptor here comes from a woman aged 25 to 45 in good health.

This chain connects TRBV7-2 to TRBJ2-7; TRBD2 matches at 11 bases. This CDR3 is 16 amino acids long. Germline CDR1 SGHTA, CDR2 FQGNSA. With V trimmed by 2 bases and J by 2 bases, 5 bases remained unmatched. Here the CDR3 reads CASSLWGTSGAYEQYF. The CDR3 DNA sequence: TGTGCCAGCAGCTTATGGGGGACTAGCGGCGCCTACGAGCAGTACTTC. Using reference TRBV7-2 and TRBJ2-7 for the parts outside the CDR3, the full variable domain is GAGVSQSPSNKVTEKGKDVELRCDPISGHTALYWYRQSLGQGLEFLIYFQGNSAPDKSGLPSDRFSAERTGGSVSTLTIQRTQQEDSAVYLCASSLWGTSGAYEQYFGPGTRLTVT.

The rearrangement joins TRBV12-5 to TRBJ2-1; possibly TRBD2 for D (6 bases). Germline values: CDR1 LGHNT, CDR2 FRNRAP. The V gene lost 4 bases and the J gene lost 8 bases, with 9 bases spanning the gap. The CDR3 covers 12 residues. The CDR3 loop is CASGWGLDEQFF. CDR3 nucleotides: TGTGCTAGTGGTTGGGGACTGGATGAGCAGTTCTTC.

This clone was detected a few times. This chain joins TRBV7-2 and TRBJ1-1, with D hard to call. The V and J ends lost 4 bases and 4 bases respectively, with 10 bases between them. Germline V gene sequence: CDR1 SGHTA, CDR2 FQGNSA. CDR3 length: 13 residues. Here the CDR3 reads CASSSGWGTEAFF. CDR3 bases: TGTGCCAGCAGCTCAGGCTGGGGCACTGAAGCTTTCTTT. Based on the CDR3 plus reference TRBV7-2 and TRBJ1-1, the full variable domain is GAGVSQSPSNKVTEKGKDVELRCDPISGHTALYWYRQSLGQGLEFLIYFQGNSAPDKSGLPSDRFSAERTGGSVSTLTIQRTQQEDSAVYLCASSSGWGTEAFFGQGTRLTVV.

The V gene is TRBV19, the J gene TRBJ1-5; D remains ambiguous. The V gene lost 3 bases and the J gene lost 4 bases, with 13 bases spanning the gap. The CDR3 has 15 residues. The germline gives CDR1 LNHDA, CDR2 SQIVND (reference sequence). The CDR3 DNA reads as TGTGCCAGTAGTATCCGGGGATATGGTAATCAGCCCCAGCATTTT. Protein product: CASSIRGYGNQPQHF.